Below, one T cell receptor beta chain is given with its context. Its antigen remains unidentified. V lost 3 bases and J lost 6, with 11 bases in between. This CDR3 is 14 amino acids long. The germline gives CDR1 SGHVS, CDR2 FQNEAQ. This entry belongs to a study of beta chain features in type 1 diabetes. Study-wide context: All samples yielded some 110 million examined sorted cells. Study-wide results and limits: Among patients with Type 1 diabetes, TCRB CDR3s were moderately but significantly shorter in every one of the four CD4+ subsets.

Expressed TCRB transcripts were sequenced because the isolated RNA had all been reverse transcribed beforehand. Naive, central memory and regulatory T cell samples averaged about 3.5 million reads. Assay used: immunoSEQ multiplex PCR; TCRdb lists only in-frame clones, some missing. Here the sample spans about 340,000 clones, roughly 13% being singletons. The chain combines TRBV7-8 with TRBJ2-2, with a possible D match to TRBD2 (6 bases). The clonotype was recovered from a woman aged 18-35 years with type 1 diabetes. The sequenced sample was naive CD4+ T cells from blood. Written as DNA, the CDR3 is TGTGCCAGCAGCTTTAGCCCGGGAGCCGGGGAGCTGTTTTTT. Translation: CASSFSPGAGELFF.